These 11 T cell receptor beta chains were all obtained from the same sample, sequenced in a study of T-cell memory formation after mild COVID-19. In TCRdb, the 5' RACE reads were re-called with MiXCR into one record per CDR3 protein. The sample consists of 250,000 to 300,000 distinct CDR3 sequences, 15% to 20% of them appearing once. The sample consisted of PBMCs or a T cell subset sorted from them (not recorded which). Source of these receptors: a young man who had mild COVID-19 (a few samples of this study predate the infection). Cell type and time point are not known.

This clonotype was seen only a few times. The CDR3 loop reads CATSEPHNEQFF. CDR3 in DNA: TGTGCCACCAGTGAACCTCACAATGAGCAGTTCTTC. This sequence joins TRBV24-1 and TRBJ2-1; D is unresolved. The CDR3 is 12 amino acids. The V and J ends lost 4 bases and 5 bases respectively, with 5 bases between them. Germline V lookup: CDR1 KGHDR, CDR2 SFDVKD.

The chain employs TRBV7-9 and TRBJ2-3; a weak D match, TRBD1 (5 bases). Per the germline V gene, CDR1 is SEHNR and CDR2 is FQNEAQ (reference sequence). The V gene lost 2 bases and the J gene lost 3 bases, with 30 bases spanning the gap. The CDR3 extends over 21 amino acids. CDR3 nucleotides: TGTGCCAGCAGCTTACCCCTCAGGGTTAAGGCAGCCCAAGTGGGAACAGATACGCAGTATTTT. It codes for CASSLPLRVKAAQVGTDTQYF.

The chain links TRBV5-1 to TRBJ1-1, with TRBD1 identical over 10 bases. The CDR3 runs to 15 residues. Germline CDR1 SGHRS, CDR2 YFSETQ. V lost 4 bases to trimming and J lost 5 bases; unmatched junction nucleotides: 8. The CDR3 loop reads CASSVRGQGWTEAFF. For the CDR3, the DNA is TGCGCCAGCAGCGTGCGGGGACAGGGGTGGACTGAAGCTTTCTTT.

Ten or more counts support this clonotype. The rearrangement joins TRBV4-1 to TRBJ2-3, with TRBD1 as a possible D gene (6 bases). The ends were cut back, 0 bases at V and 0 bases at J, with 10 bases in the middle. The V gene's germline CDR1 is MGHRA and CDR2 YSYEKL. The CDR3 has 16 residues. The CDR3 reads CASSQEGGPSTDTQYF. CDR3 sequence (DNA): TGCGCCAGCAGCCAAGAAGGGGGACCTAGCACAGATACGCAGTATTTT.

The table lists this clonotype with a few counts. This sequence joins TRBV12-3 or TRBV12-4 and TRBJ2-1; D is possibly TRBD1 or TRBD2 (5 bases each). The CDR3 contains 12 residues. V was pared by 6 bases and J by 6 bases, with 9 bases between. For the CDR3, the DNA is TGTGCCAGCAGCCAGGGAGTCAATGAGCAGTTCTTC. Translated: CASSQGVNEQFF.

The CDR3 sequence: CASSEAWTAYEQYF. Written as DNA, the CDR3 is TGTGCCAGCAGTGAAGCGTGGACAGCTTACGAGCAGTACTTC. The rearrangement uses TRBV6-1 and TRBJ2-7; a possible D gene is TRBD1 (6 bases). The CDR3 totals 14 residues. Germline V lookup: CDR1 MNHNS, CDR2 SASEGT. V shed 0 bases and J shed 4 bases, with 10 bases lying between them.

V and J are TRBV28 and TRBJ2-7, with D tentatively TRBD1 (7 bases). In germline, CDR1 is MDHEN, CDR2 SYDVKM. Trimming took off 4 bases at V and 12 bases at J, with 13 bases between the two ends. The CDR3 sequence is 11 residues long. CDR3 DNA: TGTGCCAGCAGTTCACGACAGGGACTGTACGTC. Translation: CASSSRQGLYV.

The chain carries TRBV6-1 and TRBJ1-1; perhaps TRBD1 as D (6 bases). The CDR3 extends over 15 amino acids. The V gene lost 3 bases and the J gene lost 0 bases, with 11 bases spanning the gap. Germline-derived CDR1 and CDR2 are MNHNS and SASEGT. The CDR3 region has the DNA TGTGCCAGCAGTGATCCGGACAGATTGAACACTGAAGCTTTCTTT. The encoded protein is CASSDPDRLNTEAFF.

To note about this clonotype: A much larger clone lies one base from this, so it may be a read error. J is TRBJ1-2 and V is TRBV9; 7 positions match TRBD1. The V and J ends lost 4 bases and 2 bases, in that order; junction bases with no gene match: 8. Germline loops: CDR1 SGDLS, CDR2 YYNGEE. The CDR3 runs to 15 residues. The CDR3 nucleotides are TGTGCCAGCAGCTGGCTCAGGGGGGGGAACTATGGCTACACCTTC. This encodes CASSWLRGGNYGYTF. Full variable domain (missing parts from reference TRBV9 and TRBJ1-2): DSGVTQTPKHLITATGQRVTLRCSPRSGDLSVYWYQQSLDQGLQFLIQYYNGEERAKGNILERFSAQQFPDLHSELNLSSLELGDSALYFCASSWLRGGNYGYTFGSGTRLTVV.

The rearrangement links TRBV28 to TRBJ1-5; tentatively, D is TRBD1 (5 bases). Trimming removed 8 bases at V and 3 bases at J, with 11 bases between. CDR3 size: 13 residues. Germline loops: CDR1 MDHEN, CDR2 SYDVKM. In nucleotides, the CDR3 is TGTGCCAGCGGCGACAGTCTCAATCAGCCCCAGCATTTT. Its protein product is CASGDSLNQPQHF. Drawing the rest from reference TRBV28 and TRBJ1-5, the complete variable domain is DVKVTQSSRYLVKRTGEKVFLECVQDMDHENMFWYRQDPGLGLRLIYFSYDVKMKEKGDIPEGYSVSREKKERFSLILESASTNQTSMYLCASGDSLNQPQHFGDGTRLSIL.

This clonotype has more than one count but fewer than ten. The chain links TRBV6-2 or TRBV6-3 to TRBJ2-2; no reliable D call. Germline CDR1 and CDR2: MNHEY and SVGEGT. This CDR3 spans 17 amino acids. V was trimmed by 2 bases and J by 0 bases, leaving 13 bases between them. CDR3 coding DNA: TGTGCCAGCAGTTACCCATACCACAGAGCGAACACCGGGGAGCTGTTTTTT. This translates into CASSYPYHRANTGELFF.